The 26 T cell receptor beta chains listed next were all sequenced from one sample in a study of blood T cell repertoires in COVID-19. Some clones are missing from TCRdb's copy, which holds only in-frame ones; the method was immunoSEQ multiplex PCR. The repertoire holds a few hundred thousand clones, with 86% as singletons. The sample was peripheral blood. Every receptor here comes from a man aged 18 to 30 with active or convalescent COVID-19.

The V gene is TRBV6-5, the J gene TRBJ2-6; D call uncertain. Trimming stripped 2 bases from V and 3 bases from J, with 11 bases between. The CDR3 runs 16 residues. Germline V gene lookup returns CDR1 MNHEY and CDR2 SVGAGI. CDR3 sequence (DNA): TGTGCCAGCAGTTACCCGCCCGGAGATGGGGCCAACGTCCTGACTTTC. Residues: CASSYPPGDGANVLTF.

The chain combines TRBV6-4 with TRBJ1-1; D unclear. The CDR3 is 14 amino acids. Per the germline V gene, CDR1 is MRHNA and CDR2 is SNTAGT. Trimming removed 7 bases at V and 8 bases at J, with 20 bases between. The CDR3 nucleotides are TGTGCCAGCAATCTCGAGGGATTCCAGCCCGAAGCTTTCTTT. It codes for CASNLEGFQPEAFF.

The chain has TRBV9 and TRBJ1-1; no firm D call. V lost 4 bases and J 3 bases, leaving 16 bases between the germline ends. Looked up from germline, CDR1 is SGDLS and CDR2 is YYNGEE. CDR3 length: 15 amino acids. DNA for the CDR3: TGTGCCAGCAGCCCAGGAGGAGATTGGGACACTGAAGCTTTCTTT. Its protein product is CASSPGGDWDTEAFF.

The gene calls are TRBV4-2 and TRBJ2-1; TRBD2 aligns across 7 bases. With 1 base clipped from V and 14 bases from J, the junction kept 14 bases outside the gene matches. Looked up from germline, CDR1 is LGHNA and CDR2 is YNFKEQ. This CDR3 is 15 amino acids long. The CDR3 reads CASSQVLGGGSEKFF. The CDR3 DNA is TGTGCCAGCAGCCAAGTATTGGGGGGGGGATCCGAGAAGTTCTTC.

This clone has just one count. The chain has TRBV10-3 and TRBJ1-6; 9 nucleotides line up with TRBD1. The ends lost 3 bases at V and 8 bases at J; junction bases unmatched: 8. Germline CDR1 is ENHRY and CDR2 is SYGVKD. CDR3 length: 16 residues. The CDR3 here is CAISDSRTGVDSPLHF. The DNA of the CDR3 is TGTGCCATCAGTGATTCTAGGACAGGGGTAGATTCACCCCTCCACTTT.

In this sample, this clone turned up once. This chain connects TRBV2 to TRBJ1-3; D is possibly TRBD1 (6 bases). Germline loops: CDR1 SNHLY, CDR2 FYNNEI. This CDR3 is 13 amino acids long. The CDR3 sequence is CPRRGLSGNTIYF. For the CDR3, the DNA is TGTCCGCGCAGGGGCCTCTCTGGAAACACCATATATTTT.

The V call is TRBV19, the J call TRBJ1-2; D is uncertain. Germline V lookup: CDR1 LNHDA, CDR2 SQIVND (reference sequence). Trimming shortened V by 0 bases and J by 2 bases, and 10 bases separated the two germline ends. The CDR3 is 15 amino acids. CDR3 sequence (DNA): TGTGCCAGTAGTATAGAGGCGGCAGCGAACTATGGCTACACCTTC. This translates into CASSIEAAANYGYTF.

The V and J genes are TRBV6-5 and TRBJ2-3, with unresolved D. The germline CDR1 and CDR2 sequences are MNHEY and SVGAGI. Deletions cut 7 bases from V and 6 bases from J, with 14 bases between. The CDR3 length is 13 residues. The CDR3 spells CASNDPGLDTQYF. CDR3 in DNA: TGTGCCAGCAACGATCCAGGCCTCGATACGCAGTATTTT.

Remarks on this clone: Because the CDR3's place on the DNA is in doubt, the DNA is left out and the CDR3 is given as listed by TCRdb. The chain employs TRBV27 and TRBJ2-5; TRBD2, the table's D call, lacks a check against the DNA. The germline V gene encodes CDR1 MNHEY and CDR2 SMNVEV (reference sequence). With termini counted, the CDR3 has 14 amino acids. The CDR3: CASSTSTSVETQYF.

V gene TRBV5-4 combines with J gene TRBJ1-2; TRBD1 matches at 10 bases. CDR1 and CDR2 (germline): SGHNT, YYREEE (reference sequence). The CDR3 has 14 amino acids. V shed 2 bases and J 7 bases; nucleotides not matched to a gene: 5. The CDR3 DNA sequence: TGTGCCAGCAGCTTTGGGACAGGGGCATCTGGCTACACCTTC. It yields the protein CASSFGTGASGYTF.

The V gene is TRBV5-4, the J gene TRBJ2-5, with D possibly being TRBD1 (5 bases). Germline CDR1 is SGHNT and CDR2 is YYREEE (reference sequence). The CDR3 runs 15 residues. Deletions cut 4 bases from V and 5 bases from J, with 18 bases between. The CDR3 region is CASSTRRSAGETQYF. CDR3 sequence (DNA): TGTGCCAGCAGCACCCGCCGGTCAGCAGGGGAGACCCAGTACTTC.

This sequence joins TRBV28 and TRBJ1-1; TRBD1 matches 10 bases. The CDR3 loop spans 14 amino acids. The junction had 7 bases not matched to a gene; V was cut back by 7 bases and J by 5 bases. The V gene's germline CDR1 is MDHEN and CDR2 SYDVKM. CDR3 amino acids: CASNRQGAGTEAFF. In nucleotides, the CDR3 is TGTGCCAGCAATAGACAGGGGGCGGGGACTGAAGCTTTCTTT.

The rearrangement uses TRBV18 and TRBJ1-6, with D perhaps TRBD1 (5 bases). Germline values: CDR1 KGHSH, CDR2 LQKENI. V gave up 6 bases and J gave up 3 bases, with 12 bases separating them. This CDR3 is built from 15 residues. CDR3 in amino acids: CASSRAGDYNSPLHF. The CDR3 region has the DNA TGTGCCAGCTCCCGGGCGGGGGACTATAATTCACCCCTCCACTTT. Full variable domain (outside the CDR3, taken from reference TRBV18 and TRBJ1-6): NAGVMQNPRHLVRRRGQEARLRCSPMKGHSHVYWYRQLPEEGLKFMVYLQKENIIDESGMPKERFSAEFPKEGPSILRIQQVVRGDSAAYFCASSRAGDYNSPLHFGNGTRLTVT.

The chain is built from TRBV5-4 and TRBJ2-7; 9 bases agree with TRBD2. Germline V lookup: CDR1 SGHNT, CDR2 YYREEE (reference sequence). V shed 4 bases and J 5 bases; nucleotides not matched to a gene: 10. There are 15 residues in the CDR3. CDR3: CASSKEGLALNEQYF. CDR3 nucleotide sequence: TGTGCCAGCAGCAAAGAGGGACTAGCTCTAAACGAGCAGTACTTC.

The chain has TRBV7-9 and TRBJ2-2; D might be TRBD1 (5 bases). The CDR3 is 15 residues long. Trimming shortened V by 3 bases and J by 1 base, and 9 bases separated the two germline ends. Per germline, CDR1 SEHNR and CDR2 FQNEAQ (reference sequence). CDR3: CASSFSGLNTGELFF. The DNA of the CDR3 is TGTGCCAGCAGCTTTTCAGGGTTGAACACCGGGGAGCTGTTTTTT.

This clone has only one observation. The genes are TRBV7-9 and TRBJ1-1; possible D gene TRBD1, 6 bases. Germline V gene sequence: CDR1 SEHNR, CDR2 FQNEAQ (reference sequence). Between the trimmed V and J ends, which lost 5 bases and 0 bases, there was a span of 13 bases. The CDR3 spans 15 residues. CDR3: CASSLMTGMNTEAFF. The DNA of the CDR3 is TGTGCCAGCAGCCTAATGACAGGCATGAACACTGAAGCTTTCTTT.

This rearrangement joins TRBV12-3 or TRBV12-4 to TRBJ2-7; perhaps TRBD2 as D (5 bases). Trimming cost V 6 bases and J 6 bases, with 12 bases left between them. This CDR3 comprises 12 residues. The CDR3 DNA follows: TGTGCCAGCAGCTCAAGAGGGCTCGAGCAGTACTTC. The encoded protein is CASSSRGLEQYF.

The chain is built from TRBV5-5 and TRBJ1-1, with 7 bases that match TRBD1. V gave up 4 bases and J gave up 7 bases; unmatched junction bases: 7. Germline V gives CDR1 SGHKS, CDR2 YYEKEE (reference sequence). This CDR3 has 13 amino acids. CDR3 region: CASSRSTGYEAFF. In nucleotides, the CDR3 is TGTGCCAGCAGCCGCTCGACAGGGTATGAAGCTTTCTTT.

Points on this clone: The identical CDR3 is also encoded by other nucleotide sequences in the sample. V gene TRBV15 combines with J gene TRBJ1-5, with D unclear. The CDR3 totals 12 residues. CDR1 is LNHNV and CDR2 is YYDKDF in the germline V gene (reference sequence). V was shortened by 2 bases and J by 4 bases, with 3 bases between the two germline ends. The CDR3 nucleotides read TGTGCCACCAGCAGACCGAATCAGCCCCAGCATTTT. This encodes CATSRPNQPQHF.

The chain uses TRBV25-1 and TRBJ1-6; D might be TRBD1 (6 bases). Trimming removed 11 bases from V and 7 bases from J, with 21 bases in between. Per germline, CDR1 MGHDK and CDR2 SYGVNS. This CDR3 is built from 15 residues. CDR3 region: CAPAGGAGGNSPLHF. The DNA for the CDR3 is TGTGCCCCGGCGGGGGGGGCCGGGGGGAATTCACCCCTCCACTTT.

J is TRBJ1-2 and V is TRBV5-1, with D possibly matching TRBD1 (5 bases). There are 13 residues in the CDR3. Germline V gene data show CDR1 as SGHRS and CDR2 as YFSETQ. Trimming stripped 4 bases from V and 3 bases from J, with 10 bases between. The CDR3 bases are TGCGCCAGCAGCCCGGGAGGGGACTATGGCTACACCTTC. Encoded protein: CASSPGGDYGYTF.

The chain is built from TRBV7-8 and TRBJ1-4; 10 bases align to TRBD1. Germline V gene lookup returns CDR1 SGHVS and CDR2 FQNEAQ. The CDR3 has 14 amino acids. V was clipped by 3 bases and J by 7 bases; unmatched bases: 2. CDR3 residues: CASSFGTGAEKLFF. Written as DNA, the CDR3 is TGTGCCAGCAGCTTCGGGACAGGGGCTGAAAAACTGTTTTTT.

Here the CDR3 DNA reads TGTGCCAGCACCGGACAGGGGAACACTGAAGCTTTCTTT. It specifies CASTGQGNTEAFF. J is TRBJ1-1 and V is TRBV6-5, with 8 bases fitting TRBD1. The germline CDR1 and CDR2 sequences are MNHEY and SVGAGI. The CDR3 loop spans 13 amino acids. V lost 7 bases and J lost 1; bases outside the gene matches: 2.

The CDR3 loop reads CASSRRTSGRLEETQYF. CDR3 nucleotides: TGTGCCAGCAGTAGACGGACTAGCGGGAGATTGGAAGAGACCCAGTACTTC. The V and J genes are TRBV6-2 or TRBV6-3 and TRBJ2-5, with TRBD2 matching over 13 bases. CDR1 is MNHEY and CDR2 is SVGEGT in the germline V gene. CDR3 length: 17 residues. After removal of 5 bases from V and 3 bases from J, the junction contained 9 bases not matched to a gene.

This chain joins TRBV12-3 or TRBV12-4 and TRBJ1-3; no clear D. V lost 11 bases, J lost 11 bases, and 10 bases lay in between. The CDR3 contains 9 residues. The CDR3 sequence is CAYPSSIYF. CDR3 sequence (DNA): TGTGCCTACCCGAGCTCCATATATTTT.

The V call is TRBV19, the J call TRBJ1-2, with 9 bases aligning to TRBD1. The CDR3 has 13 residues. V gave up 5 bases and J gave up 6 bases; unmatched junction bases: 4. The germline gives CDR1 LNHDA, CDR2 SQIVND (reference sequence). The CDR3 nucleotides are TGTGCCAGTAGTCCCGGGGACAGGGATGGCTACACCTTC. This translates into CASSPGDRDGYTF.